The clone carrying this TCR beta chain turned up a few times. The antigen remains unidentified. The data were taken from a study of T-cell memory formation after mild COVID-19. The study, taken as a whole, reports: Memory from before infection featured some responding clones, which suggests cross-reactive memory joined. Confirmation was lacking for SARS-CoV-2 specificity of second-wave clones that peaked on day 37.

This CDR3 region has 15 residues. Between the trimmed V and J ends, which lost 2 bases and 4 bases, there was a span of 9 bases. From 5'RACE with constant-segment primers came TCR alpha and TCR beta cDNA libraries that carried sample barcodes and UMIs. TCRdb analysed the 5' RACE reads with MiXCR anew, one entry per CDR3 protein. Of about 540,000 distinct CDR3 sequences in the sample, roughly 21% were seen once. The chain is built from TRBV12-3 or TRBV12-4 and TRBJ2-6; D is ambiguous. Sequencing input: PBMCs or a T cell subset sorted from them (not recorded which). The TCR originated in an adult woman who had mild COVID-19 (a few samples of this study predate the infection). Cell type and time point are not known. The chain's CDR3 is CASSLTVPGANVLTF. The CDR3 DNA reads as TGTGCCAGCAGTTTAACGGTCCCCGGGGCCAACGTCCTGACTTTC.